A single sample is the source of the 3 T cell receptor beta chains below, sequenced in a study of cytomegalovirus exposure and HLA in healthy donors. Primers included in the PCR were 60 Vbeta and 13 Jbeta primers. Assay used: immunoSEQ multiplex PCR; TCRdb lists only in-frame clones, some missing. Among some 150,000 clones listed, 70% to 80% were seen once. Sequencing was carried out using PBMCs. The source of these receptors is a woman aged 50 to 60 in good health and CMV-seronegative.

V gene TRBV27 combines with J gene TRBJ2-3; 8 positions agree with TRBD2. V lost 5 bases to trimming and J lost 3 bases; unmatched junction nucleotides: 4. Germline V gene data show CDR1 as MNHEY and CDR2 as SMNVEV (reference sequence). This CDR3 spans 14 amino acids. CDR3 DNA: TGTGCCAGCAGTCTCGGGACTAGGACAGATACGCAGTATTTT. As protein: CASSLGTRTDTQYF.

The chain recombines TRBV19 with TRBJ2-1, with 10 bases that match TRBD2. The V segment lost 4 bases and the J segment 4 bases; nucleotides outside the gene matches: 1. Germline V CDR1 and CDR2: LNHDA, SQIVND (reference sequence). This CDR3 comprises 14 residues. CDR3 amino acids: CASSKAGGYNEQFF. The CDR3, as DNA: TGTGCCAGTAGTAAAGCGGGAGGGTACAATGAGCAGTTCTTC.

V gene TRBV5-1 combines with J gene TRBJ2-3; 15 bases are a match to TRBD2. V lost 3 bases, J lost 3 bases, and 5 bases stayed unmatched. The CDR3 spans 17 residues. CDR1 SGHRS and CDR2 YFSETQ come from the germline V gene. The CDR3 sequence is CASSSGTSGGLTDTQYF. As DNA, the CDR3 is TGCGCCAGCAGCTCCGGGACTAGCGGGGGGTTGACAGATACGCAGTATTTT.